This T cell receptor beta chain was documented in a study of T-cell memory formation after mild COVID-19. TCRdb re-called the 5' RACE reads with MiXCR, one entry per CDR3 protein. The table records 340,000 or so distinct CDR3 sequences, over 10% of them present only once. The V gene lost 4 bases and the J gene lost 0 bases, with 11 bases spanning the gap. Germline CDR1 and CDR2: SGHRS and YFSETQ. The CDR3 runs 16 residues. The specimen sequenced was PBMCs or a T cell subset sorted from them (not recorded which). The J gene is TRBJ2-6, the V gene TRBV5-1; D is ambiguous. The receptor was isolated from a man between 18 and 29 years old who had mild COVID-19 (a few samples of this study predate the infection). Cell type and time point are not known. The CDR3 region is CASSAKAASGANVLTF. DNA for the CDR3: TGCGCCAGCAGCGCCAAGGCCGCCTCTGGGGCCAACGTCCTGACTTTC.